Below are 14 T cell receptor beta chains sequenced from a single sample in a study of glioma-infiltrating T cells after dendritic cell vaccination. TCRdb's table, derived via immunoSEQ multiplex PCR, lists solely in-frame clones and lacks some. This table has under 100,000 clones, more than 70% appearing once. The material was blood, obtained before dendritic cell vaccination. The receptors originated from a human donor with glioblastoma.

The genes are TRBV28 and TRBJ2-7; TRBD1 might be the D (5 bases). The V gene lost 7 bases and the J gene lost 4 bases, with 11 bases spanning the gap. The CDR3 has 12 residues. CDR1 is MDHEN and CDR2 is SYDVKM in the germline V gene. The CDR3, as DNA: TGTGCCAGCAACGGACAAAAGTACGAGCAGTACTTC. Encoded protein: CASNGQKYEQYF.

The V call is TRBV2, the J call TRBJ1-5, with a weak D call TRBD1 (5 bases). This CDR3 comprises 19 residues. Germline V CDR1 and CDR2: SNHLY, FYNNEI. Deletions cut 5 bases from V and 8 bases from J, with 31 bases between. The CDR3 region has the DNA TGTGCCAGCAGTAGCGCCCCACTATGGTCTGAGGGGAGGAAGGAGCCCCAGCATTTT. Its protein product is CASSSAPLWSEGRKEPQHF.

This rearrangement joins TRBV6-5 to TRBJ1-2; D call uncertain. The CDR3 is 11 amino acids. CDR1 is MNHEY and CDR2 is SVGAGI in the germline V gene. V lost 5 bases, J lost 8 bases, and 9 bases lay in between. This CDR3 reads CASSDRRGYTF. Written as DNA, the CDR3 is TGTGCCAGCAGTGACCGGAGGGGCTACACCTTC.

The chain uses TRBV5-6 and TRBJ2-3, with 7 bases fitting TRBD2. The germline gives CDR1 SGHDT, CDR2 YYEEEE. The CDR3 contains 15 residues. Losses at the gene ends were 3 bases for V and 1 base for J; bases not matched to a gene: 5. CDR3 nucleotide sequence: TGTGCCAGCAGCTGGACTAGAACGGGCACAGATACGCAGTATTTT. Translating it yields CASSWTRTGTDTQYF.

This rearrangement joins TRBV6-1 to TRBJ1-1; 7 nucleotides line up with TRBD1. The V and J ends lost 11 bases and 7 bases, in that order; junction bases with no gene match: 13. The germline gives CDR1 MNHNS, CDR2 SASEGT. The length of the CDR3 is 13 residues. CDR3 nucleotides: TGTGCCCTAGGGACAGCCATCCATGGTGAAGCTTTCTTT. Amino acid sequence: CALGTAIHGEAFF.

J is TRBJ2-1 and V is TRBV9; D possibly corresponds to TRBD2 (7 bases). This CDR3 is 15 amino acids long. Per the germline V gene, CDR1 is SGDLS and CDR2 is YYNGEE. Deletions cut 7 bases from V and 7 bases from J, with 21 bases between. CDR3 sequence: CASGRGATVENEQFF. The CDR3 coding sequence is TGTGCCAGCGGACGGGGGGCCACCGTAGAAAATGAGCAGTTCTTC.

The rearrangement links TRBV29-1 to TRBJ2-5, with D possibly TRBD2 on 5 matching bases. TRBJ2-7 matches the DNA end more closely, so the J call is doubtful. Germline V CDR1 and CDR2: SQVTM, ANQGSEA. There are 12 residues in the CDR3. Here the CDR3 reads CSVHTGSYEQYF. CDR3 in DNA: TGCAGCGTCCACACGGGGAGCTACGAGCAGTACTTC.

The chain carries TRBV30 and TRBJ2-5; possible D gene TRBD1, 5 bases. Germline V gives CDR1 GTSNPN, CDR2 SVGIG (reference sequence). Deletions cut 7 bases from V and 5 bases from J, with 14 bases between. CDR3 length: 12 amino acids. Here the CDR3 reads CASRAKGETQYF. CDR3 nucleotide sequence: TGTGCCTCCCGGGCCAAGGGGGAGACCCAGTACTTC.

The CDR3 sequence: CASSTSGLALPEQYF. CDR3 nucleotide sequence: TGTGCCAGTAGTACCTCGGGATTAGCGCTCCCCGAGCAGTACTTC. The chain links TRBV19 to TRBJ2-7; perhaps TRBD2 as D (5 bases). This CDR3 region has 15 residues. Trimming stripped 4 bases from V and 6 bases from J, with 19 bases between. The germline CDR1 and CDR2 sequences are LNHDA and SQIVND (reference sequence).

This chain uses TRBV11-1 with TRBJ2-3; TRBD1 matches 10 bases. V was clipped by 4 bases and J by 1 base; unmatched bases: 5. Looked up from germline, CDR1 is SGHAT and CDR2 is FQDESV (reference sequence). The length of the CDR3 is 16 residues. CDR3 loop: CASSWDGTGGTDTQYF. The CDR3 coding sequence is TGTGCCAGCAGCTGGGACGGGACAGGGGGCACAGATACGCAGTATTTT.

The J gene is TRBJ1-4, the V gene TRBV5-1, with D maybe TRBD1 (5 bases). V lost 4 bases and J 8 bases, leaving 15 bases between the germline ends. Per germline, CDR1 SGHRS and CDR2 YFSETQ. The CDR3 totals 14 residues. Written as DNA, the CDR3 is TGCGCCAGCAGCGGGGAGGGACTTGGGGAAAAACTGTTTTTT. Its translation is CASSGEGLGEKLFF.

The CDR3 bases are TGCGCCAGCAGCTTGGTCAGCACCGGGGAGCTGTTTTTT. It yields the protein CASSLVSTGELFF. The V and J genes are TRBV5-1 and TRBJ2-2; D remains unclear. The V and J ends lost 0 bases and 4 bases respectively, with 4 bases between them. The CDR3 extends over 13 amino acids. Germline CDR1 is SGHRS and CDR2 is YFSETQ.

The chain uses TRBV6-1 and TRBJ2-5, with D perhaps matching TRBD1 (5 bases). The germline V and J ends were trimmed by 1 base and 9 bases, with 9 bases remaining between them. CDR3 length: 12 amino acids. Germline V gives CDR1 MNHNS, CDR2 SASEGT. CDR3: CASSEGFRAQYF. Here the CDR3 DNA reads TGTGCCAGCAGTGAAGGGTTCAGGGCCCAGTACTTC.

The chain is built from TRBV5-4 and TRBJ2-2; perhaps TRBD1 as D (6 bases). In germline, CDR1 is SGHNT, CDR2 YYREEE (reference sequence). Trimming pared 0 bases from V and 5 bases from J, leaving 17 bases between. CDR3 length equals 17 residues. The CDR3, as DNA: TGTGCCAGCAGCTTGGTTTCCGGCCGAGGGGGAACCGGGGAGCTGTTTTTT. This codes for CASSLVSGRGGTGELFF.